This T cell receptor beta chain was identified in a study of control samples from healthy donors and cancer patients. The table came from immunoSEQ multiplex PCR; TCRdb's copy has only in-frame clones and leaves some out. Here the sample spans approximately 120,000 clones, approximately 90% being singletons. The germline CDR1 and CDR2 sequences are LGHDT and YNNKEL (reference sequence). CDR3 length: 16 amino acids. V lost 3 bases to trimming and J lost 3 bases; unmatched junction nucleotides: 7. The receptor was isolated from a human donor in good health. The donor label of this sample is uncertain. Sequences were obtained from blood. The J gene is TRBJ2-1, the V gene TRBV3-1 (or the pseudogene TRBV3-2); 8 bases align to TRBD2. Here the CDR3 reads CASSHEARGGYNEQFF. CDR3 sequence (DNA): TGTGCCAGCAGCCACGAGGCCCGGGGGGGCTACAATGAGCAGTTCTTC.